The TCR beta chain described here comes from a study of T cells in women clearing cervical HPV infection (dated by TCRdb to the late 2010s). Background on the whole study: The cases were about 23 women with histologically confirmed HPV16-related CIN3 or worse, and 2 of those women had invasive cancers. HLA typing was available for only a few women, so HLA type could not be excluded as a confounder. For cases, the median interval between lesion detection and blood sampling was roughly 140 days, with an interquartile range of roughly 85 to 220 days. Cases and controls were matched on age within five years and on year of sample collection. Five blinded duplicates per group were added as quality controls, so that 60 or so samples were obtained: 50 or so participants and some 10 replicates. Cases had a median age of approximately 35 years compared with 38 for controls, and baseline characteristics showed no significant differences between the groups. The exploratory proof-of-principle case-control study was nested within the Guanacaste HPV Natural History Study in Costa Rica and compared TCR repertoires across cervical HPV16 outcomes. Blood from cases was collected at the visit where the lesion was first found, while blood from controls was collected once the infection could no longer be detected. The controls were around 26 women whose single incident HPV16 infection cleared within 12 months with no development of precancer or cancer. In the parent cohort, around 10,000 women aged 18 or older were enrolled in Guanacaste, Costa Rica, during about 1993 to 1994 and were followed for six to seven years.

TCR beta CDR3 regions were amplified by multiplex PCR from an average of about 1.1 ug genomic DNA per sample using the immunoSEQ assay. Primer bias was corrected in the assay by using a complete synthetic TCR repertoire to establish an amplification baseline. The amplicons were sequenced on the Illumina platform. The source study handled its data this way. Error correction of the sequences involved clustering with frequency ratios plus a modified nearest-neighbor algorithm, after which the sequences were analyzed in the immunoSEQ Analyzer using IMGT gene definitions. TCR richness and evenness were averaged over 20 rarefaction repeats at each rarefaction depth, excluding samples with fewer sequences than the depth. Relative abundances of V, D and J genes were compared between groups using Wilcoxon rank sum tests, with FDR correction applied. In the blinded duplicates, the intraclass correlation was just under 97% for TCR richness and averaged about 80% across approximately 60 gene segments. This immuneACCESS table, as held by TCRdb, lists in-frame sequences with V and J called but not all clones. Of the missing ones, under half trace to an unresolved V gene in checked studies; the others have no known cause. V and J calls and clone size follow that table, whereas D and trimming were derived from the DNA. The table for this sample records about 30,000 clones. The top ten hold roughly 3.6% of the sample.

Every participant had a single incident cervical HPV16 infection, and prevalent HPV16 infections were excluded. Cervical HPV DNA was detected with MY09/MY11 PCR, and genotyping was done by dot-blot hybridization. About 15 mL of heparinized blood were centrifuged, and the buffy coat was aliquoted, frozen at -30°C, then stored at -80°C. Genomic DNA was extracted from buffy coat specimens using QIAGEN kits. The CDR3 goes from the cysteine to the phenylalanine over 12 residues. The DNA shown is the part of the CDR3 that was read: 27 bases, in frame from base 1. CDR1 is given as MNHEY and CDR2 as SMNVEV, both from the germline V gene (reference sequence). V loses 6 bases, J loses 2 bases, and the germline ends lie 8 bases apart. Regarding this clone: Its antigen remains undetermined. The CDR3 end falls 3 residues outside the read, so it is completed with the germline J gene.

Summary of the overall study and its limitations: By combining richness with V gene abundances, random forest classifiers separated cases from controls with an estimated AUC of about 0.82. Because the number of T cells in each sample was unknown, differences in richness could reflect differing T-cell content rather than repertoire biology. TRBV6-7 relative abundance was lower in cases than in controls (approximately 0.11% versus 0.16%; Bonferroni P = 0.0008). The cross-sectional design could not show whether associations preceded infection or resulted from it; effector/memory subsets and HPV-specific T cells were not isolated. Across sequencing depths, CIN3+ cases showed significantly higher TCR repertoire richness than controls, but evenness did not differ between the groups.

The chain is assembled from TRBV27 and TRBJ2-7; no confident D gene assignment can be made. This receptor was identified in a woman between 18 and 70 years old with a cervical HPV16 infection that either progressed to CIN3+ or cleared (not recorded which). The specimen sequenced was blood buffy coat. The CDR3 region: CASRSRTYEQYF. Incomplete CDR3 DNA: TGTGCCAGCAGATCCCGTACCTACGAG.